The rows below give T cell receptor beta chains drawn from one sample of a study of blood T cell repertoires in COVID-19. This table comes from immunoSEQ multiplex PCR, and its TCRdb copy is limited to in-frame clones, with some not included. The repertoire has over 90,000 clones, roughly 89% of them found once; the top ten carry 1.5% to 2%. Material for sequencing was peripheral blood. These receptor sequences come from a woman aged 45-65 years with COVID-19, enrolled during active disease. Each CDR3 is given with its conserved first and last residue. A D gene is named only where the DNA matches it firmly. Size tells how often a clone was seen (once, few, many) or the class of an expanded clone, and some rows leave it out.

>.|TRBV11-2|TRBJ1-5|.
CASSPLAGVDQPQHF
TGTGCCAGCAGCCCCCTGGCGGGGGTTGATCAGCCCCAGCATTTT
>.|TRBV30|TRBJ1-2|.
CAWSTVTTNYGYTF
TGTGCCTGGAGTACGGTTACCACTAACTATGGCTACACCTTC
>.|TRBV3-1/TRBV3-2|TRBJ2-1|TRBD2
CASSPRTSALYNEQFF
TGTGCCAGCAGCCCGCGGACTAGCGCCCTATACAATGAGCAGTTCTTC
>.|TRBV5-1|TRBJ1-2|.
CASNPERGNYGYTF
TGCGCCAGCAACCCTGAGCGGGGGAACTATGGCTACACCTTC
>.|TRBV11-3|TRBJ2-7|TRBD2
CASSPLGGGAYEQYF
TGTGCCAGCAGCCCTTTGGGCGGGGGGGCGTACGAGCAGTACTTC
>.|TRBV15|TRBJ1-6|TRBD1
CATSSRQGDTYNSPLHF
TGTGCCACCAGCTCGCGACAGGGGGACACATATAATTCACCCCTCCACTTT
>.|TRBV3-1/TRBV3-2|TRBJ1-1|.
CASSQDAGAEAFF
TGTGCCAGCAGCCAAGATGCGGGGGCTGAAGCTTTCTTT
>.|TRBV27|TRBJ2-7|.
CASLNPGLPYEQYF
TGTGCCAGCCTCAACCCGGGACTTCCCTACGAGCAGTACTTC
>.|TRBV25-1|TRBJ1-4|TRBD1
CASHRGEKLFF
TGTGCCAGTCACAGGGGCGAAAAACTGTTTTTT
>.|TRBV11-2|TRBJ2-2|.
CASSTFSRGRGGELFF
TGTGCCAGCAGCACTTTTAGCCGAGGGCGTGGCGGGGAGCTGTTTTTT
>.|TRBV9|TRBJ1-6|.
CASSVDGEVWSPLHF
TGTGCCAGCAGCGTAGATGGGGAGGTATGGTCACCCCTCCACTTT
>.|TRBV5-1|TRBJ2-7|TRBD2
CASSSLLTSGGSEQYF
TGCGCCAGCAGCTCCCTGTTGACTAGCGGGGGGAGCGAGCAGTACTTC
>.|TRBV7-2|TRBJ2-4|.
CASSVVGGRGAKNIQYF
TGTGCCAGCAGCGTGGTGGGGGGGCGCGGGGCCAAAAACATTCAGTACTTC
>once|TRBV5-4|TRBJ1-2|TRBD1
CASSSPTGALYGYTF
TGTGCCAGCAGCTCACCAACAGGGGCGCTCTATGGCTACACCTTC
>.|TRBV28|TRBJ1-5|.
CASTYLRGEGNQPQHF
TGTGCCAGCACCTATTTGCGGGGGGAAGGCAATCAGCCCCAGCATTTT
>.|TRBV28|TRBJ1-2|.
CASSLVSQDYGYTF
TGTGCCAGCAGTTTAGTCAGCCAGGACTATGGCTACACCTTC
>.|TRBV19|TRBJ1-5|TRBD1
CASRGTEILLNQPQHF
TGTGCCAGTAGGGGGACAGAAATATTATTAAACCAGCCCCAGCATTTT
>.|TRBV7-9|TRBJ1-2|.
CASSLIDYGYTF
TGTGCCAGCAGCTTAATAGACTATGGCTACACCTTC
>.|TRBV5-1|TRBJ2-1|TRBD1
CASSPGQGPYNEQFF
TGCGCCAGCAGCCCAGGACAGGGACCCTACAATGAGCAGTTCTTC
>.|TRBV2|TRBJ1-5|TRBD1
CASTRDRGLFGPQHF
TGTGCCAGCACCCGGGACAGGGGGCTATTTGGGCCCCAGCATTTT
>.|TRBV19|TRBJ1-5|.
CASSLPDRRSNQPQHF
TGTGCCAGTAGTCTCCCTGACAGGAGATCCAATCAGCCCCAGCATTTT
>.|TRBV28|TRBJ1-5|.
CASSRDTYNQPQHF
TGTGCCAGCAGCAGGGACACTTACAATCAGCCCCAGCATTTT
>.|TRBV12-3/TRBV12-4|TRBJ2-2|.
CASRPLVTGELFF
TGTGCCAGCAGGCCCCTAGTGACCGGGGAGCTGTTTTTT
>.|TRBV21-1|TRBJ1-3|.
CASSVPGTGIGNTIYF
TGTGCCAGCAGCGTCCCCGGGACAGGGATAGGAAACACCATATATTTT
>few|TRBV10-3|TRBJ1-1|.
CAISERQENTEAFF
TGTGCCATCAGTGAAAGACAGGAGAACACTGAAGCTTTCTTT
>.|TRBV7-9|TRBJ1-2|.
CASTRTEIYGYTF
TGTGCCAGCACAAGGACAGAGATCTATGGCTACACCTTC